This entry features one T cell receptor (beta chain) sequence. CDR1 SGHDN and CDR2 FVKESK come from the germline V gene. V gave up 4 bases and J gave up 8 bases; unmatched junction bases: 7. The CDR3 length is 14 residues. In the original workflow: Reference gene primer amplification in the assay estimated nucleated cell counts. TCRdb keeps only in-frame clones here, not all; method: immunoSEQ multiplex PCR. That table is the source of V, J and clone size, and D and trimming were worked out from the DNA. The sample includes over 80,000 clones, about 90% seen only once; the top ten take about 20%. These data come from a study of blood T cell repertoires in COVID-19. Study in general: Acute and convalescent COVID-19 samples came from the United States, Italy and Spain. T cells, B-cell-depleted T cells, or PBMCs supplied cDNA or gDNA.

The source is a human donor in a cohort sampled during active COVID-19. The material sequenced was peripheral blood. The chain has TRBV14 and TRBJ1-4; 7 bases are shared with TRBD1. Here the CDR3 DNA reads TGTGCCAGCAGCCGGAGGGGGCTGGAAGAAAAACTGTTTTTT. It specifies CASSRRGLEEKLFF.